These 18 T cell receptor beta chains originate from one sample sequenced in a study of blood T cell repertoires in COVID-19. The protocol was immunoSEQ multiplex PCR, while the TCRdb copy is restricted to in-frame clones and leaves out a portion. This table holds about 220,000 clones, over 75% found once. The source material was peripheral blood. These TCRs come from a human donor in a cohort sampled during active COVID-19.

Comments on this clone: Additional DNA sequences in this sample encode the identical CDR3. The chain uses TRBV28 and TRBJ2-2; 8 bases align to TRBD1. Trimming took 5 bases from V and 3 from J; bases not matched to a gene: 2. The CDR3 covers 14 residues. From germline, CDR1 is MDHEN and CDR2 SYDVKM. The CDR3 bases are TGTGCCAGCAGTCTGACAGGGGACACCGGGGAGCTGTTTTTT. Translating it yields CASSLTGDTGELFF.

The rearrangement links TRBV6-7 to TRBJ2-7; possibly TRBD1 for D (5 bases). TRBV6-7 is placed among ORFs of uncertain function. Deletions cut 11 bases from V and 3 bases from J, with 11 bases between. The CDR3 has 11 amino acids. The CDR3 is CAPDKLYEQYF. The CDR3 DNA follows: TGTGCCCCGGACAAGCTCTACGAGCAGTACTTC.

This chain links TRBV28 with TRBJ2-1; D may be TRBD1 (5 bases). V shed 5 bases and J shed 7 bases, with 18 bases lying between them. CDR3 length: 15 amino acids. Germline assignment: CDR1 MDHEN and CDR2 SYDVKM. The CDR3 is CASSGRVAPGNEQFF. The CDR3 DNA follows: TGTGCCAGCAGTGGCAGGGTGGCGCCCGGGAATGAGCAGTTCTTC.

The genes are TRBV2 and TRBJ2-1; the D gene is possibly TRBD2 (5 bases). Trimming pared 8 bases from V and 7 bases from J, leaving 9 bases between. The CDR3 has 11 amino acids. In germline, CDR1 is SNHLY, CDR2 FYNNEI. For the CDR3, the DNA is TGTGCCAGCGTCCGGGATAATGAGCAGTTCTTC. Protein product: CASVRDNEQFF.

The gene calls are TRBV9 and TRBJ2-2; 9 bases align to TRBD2. CDR1 is SGDLS and CDR2 is YYNGEE in the germline V gene. With V trimmed by 2 bases and J by 5 bases, 7 bases remained unmatched. This CDR3 has 16 amino acids. The CDR3 coding sequence is TGTGCCAGCAGCGTTACCCCTAGCGGGATGACCGGGGAGCTGTTTTTT. It translates to CASSVTPSGMTGELFF.

This sequence joins TRBV7-9 and TRBJ2-5, with 8 bases matching TRBD2. V lost 6 bases and J lost 3; bases outside the gene matches: 12. Germline-derived CDR1 and CDR2 are SEHNR and FQNEAQ (reference sequence). This CDR3 is built from 16 residues. As DNA, the CDR3 is TGTGCCAGCAGTTCTATCCCCGGGGGGGTGGAAGAGACCCAGTACTTC. Translation gives CASSSIPGGVEETQYF.

The chain uses TRBV4-3 and TRBJ2-7, with D hard to call. Trimming removed 2 bases from V and 1 base from J, with 9 bases in between. CDR1 LGHNA and CDR2 YSLEER come from the germline V gene. The length of the CDR3 is 14 residues. The CDR3 here is CASSQSWASYEQYF. For the CDR3, the DNA is TGCGCCAGCAGCCAAAGCTGGGCTTCCTACGAGCAGTACTTC.

V and J are TRBV6-1 and TRBJ1-5; D ambiguous. The ends were cut back, 3 bases at V and 7 bases at J, with 13 bases in the middle. The CDR3 is 14 residues long. Germline CDR1 reads MNHNS; CDR2 reads SASEGT. The CDR3 sequence is CASSEEATVQPQHF. Written as DNA, the CDR3 is TGTGCCAGCAGTGAGGAGGCCACGGTCCAGCCCCAGCATTTT.

V gene TRBV18 combines with J gene TRBJ2-3; 11 nucleotides align to TRBD1. There are 15 residues in the CDR3. Looked up from germline, CDR1 is KGHSH and CDR2 is LQKENI. Trimming cost V 4 bases and J 5 bases; bases outside gene matches: 5. Here the CDR3 reads CASSRRTGGIDTQYF. In DNA form, the CDR3 reads TGTGCCAGCTCACGCAGGACAGGGGGCATAGATACGCAGTATTTT.

The V gene is TRBV7-9, the J gene TRBJ2-1; D remains unclear. CDR1 SEHNR and CDR2 FQNEAQ come from the germline V gene (reference sequence). This CDR3 contains 13 residues. The V end lost 0 bases, the J end lost 6 bases, and 6 bases lay between the germline ends. The CDR3 coding sequence is TGTGCCAGCAGCTTAGCTCTAGGCAATGAGCAGTTCTTC. It yields the protein CASSLALGNEQFF.

The rearrangement uses TRBV29-1 and TRBJ2-2; 12 bases fit TRBD2. With 0 bases clipped from V and 0 bases from J, the junction kept 5 bases outside the gene matches. Germline V gene lookup returns CDR1 SQVTM and CDR2 ANQGSEA. The CDR3 has 18 amino acids. CDR3: CSVEDFGTSGSNTGELFF. CDR3 coding DNA: TGCAGCGTTGAAGATTTTGGGACTAGCGGGTCGAACACCGGGGAGCTGTTTTTT.

This chain uses TRBV19 with TRBJ2-1, with 9 bases lining up with TRBD1. Per the germline V gene, CDR1 is LNHDA and CDR2 is SQIVND (reference sequence). V lost 5 bases and J lost 7; bases outside the gene matches: 0. The CDR3 runs to 12 residues. This CDR3 is CASSGQGNEQFF. CDR3 DNA sequence: TGTGCCAGTAGTGGACAGGGGAATGAGCAGTTCTTC.

In this sample, this clone turned up once. This CDR3 is CASSMVPGQGVTDTQYF. CDR3 nucleotides: TGTGCCAGCAGTATGGTCCCGGGACAGGGGGTGACAGATACGCAGTATTTT. The chain couples TRBV27 to TRBJ2-3, with 11 bases identical to TRBD1. V lost 5 bases, J lost 3 bases, and 10 bases stayed unmatched. This CDR3 is 17 amino acids long. Germline values: CDR1 MNHEY, CDR2 SMNVEV (reference sequence).

The rearrangement uses TRBV4-1 and TRBJ1-6; 9 nucleotides align to TRBD1. Germline V gives CDR1 MGHRA, CDR2 YSYEKL. J lost 6 bases, V lost 1 base, and 4 bases had no gene match. CDR3 size: 16 residues. The CDR3: CASSQGTGVRNSPLHF. Written as DNA, the CDR3 is TGCGCCAGCAGCCAAGGGACAGGGGTACGTAATTCACCCCTCCACTTT.

This chain uses TRBV7-2 with TRBJ2-6, with D maybe TRBD2 (6 bases). The CDR3 is made up of 15 amino acids. The V gene lost 3 bases and the J gene lost 2 bases, with 8 bases spanning the gap. Per germline, CDR1 SGHTA and CDR2 FQGNSA. The CDR3 DNA follows: TGTGCCAGCAGCTTCGGGGGTGCTGGGGCCAACGTCCTGACTTTC. Protein sequence: CASSFGGAGANVLTF. Supplemented by reference TRBV7-2 and TRBJ2-6, the full variable domain reads GAGVSQSPSNKVTEKGKDVELRCDPISGHTALYWYRQSLGQGLEFLIYFQGNSAPDKSGLPSDRFSAERTGGSVSTLTIQRTQQEDSAVYLCASSFGGAGANVLTFGAGSRLTVL.

J is TRBJ1-2 and V is TRBV29-1; 10 bases agree with TRBD1. V dropped 7 bases and J dropped 1; count of bases not matched to a gene: 12. The CDR3 totals 16 residues. The germline CDR1 and CDR2 sequences are SQVTM and ANQGSEA. For the CDR3, the DNA is TGCAGCGAGTGGGGACCCGGGGACAGGGGTAACTATGGCTACACCTTC. Its protein is CSEWGPGDRGNYGYTF.

The chain combines TRBV15 with TRBJ1-3, with unresolved D. Trimming pared 1 base from V and 6 bases from J, leaving 16 bases between. The V gene's germline CDR1 is LNHNV and CDR2 YYDKDF (reference sequence). The CDR3 has 16 residues. The CDR3 sequence is CATSRVSRALENTIYF. For the CDR3, the DNA is TGTGCCACCAGCAGAGTCTCGAGGGCTCTAGAAAACACCATATATTTT.

The chain recombines TRBV28 with TRBJ1-2, with a possible D match to TRBD1 (5 bases). Germline V lookup: CDR1 MDHEN, CDR2 SYDVKM. Trimming removed 5 bases from V and 0 bases from J, with 19 bases in between. CDR3 length: 17 amino acids. The CDR3 spells CASSPRGHFRSNYGYTF. CDR3 bases: TGTGCCAGCAGTCCCAGAGGACATTTTCGCTCTAACTATGGCTACACCTTC.